The sequence of this TCR beta chain was determined in a study of T-cell reconstitution after alpha-beta-depleted transplantation in children. V lost 2 bases to trimming and J lost 4 bases, with 8 bases between them. This CDR3 is 13 amino acids long. Per the germline V gene, CDR1 is ENHRY and CDR2 is SYGVKD. It was with unique molecular identifiers that the TCRbeta library was prepared. MiXCR, applied by TCRdb to the PCR reads, yields one record per CDR3 protein. The sample shows hundreds of thousands of distinct CDR3 sequences, 13% of them seen only once. General observations from the study: The main origin of T-cell counts and diversity one year after transplant was newly produced T cells. About two months after transplant, alpha-beta T cells reportedly came from several hundred expanded graft clones. Surviving thymic progenitors and recipient T cells were the source of high TCRbeta diversity at day 60 in some patients.

This clonotype was observed a handful of times. Its antigen is currently unknown. The chain links TRBV10-3 to TRBJ1-2; TRBD1 might be the D (5 bases). The TCR comes from a male patient younger than 18 who had a stem cell transplant for acute myeloid leukemia, so the T cells may come from the graft donor. The material sequenced was PBMCs, mostly from graft donor cells, taken 360 days after TCRalphabeta/CD19-depleted stem cell transplant. CDR3 sequence reads: CAISEGDSYGYTF. In DNA form, the CDR3 reads TGTGCCATCAGTGAGGGGGACTCCTATGGCTACACCTTC.